The entry that follows covers one T cell receptor beta chain sequence. The record originates from a study of blood T cell repertoires in COVID-19. The wider study: Italy, Spain and the United States were the sources of the convalescent and acute COVID-19 samples.

The participants were between about 18 and 95 years old and came from under 25 US areas. Each participant's cohort was designated according to participant-reported clinical history. The V segment lost 6 bases and the J segment 1 base; nucleotides outside the gene matches: 6. This CDR3 has 16 amino acids. CDR1 MNHEY and CDR2 SMNVEV come from the germline V gene (reference sequence). Authors' data handling: Amplifying reference gene primers gave estimates of nucleated cell counts. The data were produced by immunoSEQ multiplex PCR, yet TCRdb's version contains in-frame clones alone and is incomplete. That table supplies the V and J calls and clone size; D and trimming were determined from the DNA. The sample shows around 470,000 clones, about nine tenths of them seen only once.

Sequencing used PBMCs or T cells enriched from blood (not recorded which). This sequence joins TRBV27 and TRBJ2-1, with 10 bases fitting TRBD2. The receptor's source is a man aged 18 to 30 who had recovered from COVID-19. Here the CDR3 reads CASSRGLAESYNEQFF. CDR3 coding DNA: TGTGCCAGCAGCCGTGGACTAGCGGAATCCTACAATGAGCAGTTCTTC.